This T cell receptor (beta chain) was identified in a study of regulatory T cells in long-lasting Graves disease. General study points: More public clonotypes were shared by persistent patients (around 2,600) than by new patients (approximately 990).

For TCR beta, libraries came from iRepertoire HTBI primers and Arm-PCR of CDR3 regions. TCRdb redid the calling of the multiplex PCR reads with MiXCR, one entry per CDR3 protein. Among 420,000 or so distinct CDR3 sequences listed, about a quarter were seen once. This CDR3 region has 14 residues. The V gene's germline CDR1 is MDHEN and CDR2 SYDVKM. J lost 11 bases, V lost 3 bases, and 7 bases had no gene match. Details on this clonotype: The antigen is not known.

Time point noted: persistent/refractory GD, antithyroid drugs over 5 years with positive TRAb. PBMC RNA was the source of the TCR library. Patients were enrolled at an endocrinology department in Xi'an, China. The chain has TRBV28 and TRBJ1-1, with 12 positions matching TRBD1. The TCR was taken from a female donor with Graves disease. This sample comprised peripheral blood mononuclear cells (PBMCs), obtained when the disease was refractory, from a patient treated with antithyroid drugs. CDR3 sequence (DNA): TGTGCCAGCAGTTTGGGGACAGGGGGCGGAAGGGCTTTCTTT. Protein product: CASSLGTGGGRAFF.